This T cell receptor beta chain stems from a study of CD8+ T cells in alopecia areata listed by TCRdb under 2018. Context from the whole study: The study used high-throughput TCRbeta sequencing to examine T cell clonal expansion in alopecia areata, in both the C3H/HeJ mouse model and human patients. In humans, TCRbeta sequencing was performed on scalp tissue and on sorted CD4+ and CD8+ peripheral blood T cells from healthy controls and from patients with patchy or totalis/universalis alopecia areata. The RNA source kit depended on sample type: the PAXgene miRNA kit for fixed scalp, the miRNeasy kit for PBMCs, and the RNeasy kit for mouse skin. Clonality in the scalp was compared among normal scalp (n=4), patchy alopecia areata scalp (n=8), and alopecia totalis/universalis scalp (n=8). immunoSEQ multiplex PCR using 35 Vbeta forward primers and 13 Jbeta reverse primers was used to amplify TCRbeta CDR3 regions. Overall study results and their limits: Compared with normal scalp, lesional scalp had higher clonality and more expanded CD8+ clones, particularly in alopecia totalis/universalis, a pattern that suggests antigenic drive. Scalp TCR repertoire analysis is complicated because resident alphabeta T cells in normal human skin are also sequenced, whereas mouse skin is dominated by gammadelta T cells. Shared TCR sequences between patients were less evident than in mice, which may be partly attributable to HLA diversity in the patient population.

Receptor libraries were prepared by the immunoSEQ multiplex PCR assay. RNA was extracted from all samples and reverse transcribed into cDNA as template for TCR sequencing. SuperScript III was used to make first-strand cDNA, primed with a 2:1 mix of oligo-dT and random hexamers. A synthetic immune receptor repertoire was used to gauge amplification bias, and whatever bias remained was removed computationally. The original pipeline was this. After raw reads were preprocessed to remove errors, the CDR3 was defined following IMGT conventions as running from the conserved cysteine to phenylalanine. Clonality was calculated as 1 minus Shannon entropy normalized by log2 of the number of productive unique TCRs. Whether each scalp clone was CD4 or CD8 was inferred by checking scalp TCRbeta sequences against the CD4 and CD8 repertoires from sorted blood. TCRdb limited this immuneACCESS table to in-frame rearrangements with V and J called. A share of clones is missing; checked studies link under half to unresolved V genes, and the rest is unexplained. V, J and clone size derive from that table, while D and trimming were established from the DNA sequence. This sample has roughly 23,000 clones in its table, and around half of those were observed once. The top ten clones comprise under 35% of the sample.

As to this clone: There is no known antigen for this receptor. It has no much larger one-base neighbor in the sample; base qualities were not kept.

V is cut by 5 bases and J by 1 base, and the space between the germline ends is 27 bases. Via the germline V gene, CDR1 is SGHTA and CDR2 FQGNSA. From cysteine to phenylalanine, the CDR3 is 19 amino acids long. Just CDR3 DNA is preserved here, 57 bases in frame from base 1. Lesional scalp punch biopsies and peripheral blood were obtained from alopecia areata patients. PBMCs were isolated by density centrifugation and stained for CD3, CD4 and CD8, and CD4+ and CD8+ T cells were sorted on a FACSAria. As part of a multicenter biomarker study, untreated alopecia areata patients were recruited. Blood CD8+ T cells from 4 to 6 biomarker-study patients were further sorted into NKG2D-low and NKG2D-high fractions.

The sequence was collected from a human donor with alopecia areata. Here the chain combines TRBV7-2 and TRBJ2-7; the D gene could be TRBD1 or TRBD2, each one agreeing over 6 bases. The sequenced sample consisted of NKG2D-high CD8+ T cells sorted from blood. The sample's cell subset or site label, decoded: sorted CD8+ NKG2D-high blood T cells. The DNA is TGTGCCAGCAGCCGATTTCGACTAGAGGACAGACAACTATCCTACGAGCAGTACTTC. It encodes CASSRFRLEDRQLSYEQYF.